Following are 7 T cell receptor beta chains from one sample sequenced in a study of Graves' ophthalmopathy and Graves' hyperthyroidism. RNA transcripts yielded amplified TCR beta CDR3 regions. Following a first-round RT-PCR that used HTBI primers, a second-round multiplex PCR was carried out. One entry per CDR3 protein, called by TCRdb with MiXCR from the multiplex PCR reads. Of about 1.1 million distinct CDR3 sequences listed, 36% are singletons. Sequencing was done on a sample of peripheral blood or thyroid tissue (not recorded which). These TCRs come from an adult man with Graves' hyperthyroidism.

This chain uses TRBV7-6 with TRBJ1-4; D remains ambiguous. CDR3 length equals 15 residues. V lost 4 bases and J lost 3, with 12 bases in between. Germline lookup yields CDR1 SGHVS and CDR2 FNYEAQ. DNA of the CDR3: TGTGCCAGCAGCTCTCGCGGGATGTCTAATGAAAAACTGTTTTTT. As protein: CASSSRGMSNEKLFF.

This clonotype was observed at least ten times. This chain links TRBV4-1 with TRBJ2-5; D call uncertain. V lost 0 bases, J lost 5 bases, and 10 bases lay in between. The length of the CDR3 is 14 residues. The germline gives CDR1 MGHRA, CDR2 YSYEKL. CDR3: CASSQDTTTETQYF. CDR3 coding DNA: TGCGCCAGCAGCCAAGATACAACAACTGAGACCCAGTACTTC.

J is TRBJ1-1 and V is TRBV2; D is unclear. Germline V gene lookup returns CDR1 SNHLY and CDR2 FYNNEI. V was pared by 8 bases and J by 8 bases, with 12 bases between. The CDR3 covers 11 residues. CDR3 nucleotide sequence: TGTGCCAGCTATATCGAGGGAGAAGCTTTCTTT. It specifies CASYIEGEAFF.

In nucleotides, the CDR3 is TGCAGTGCTAGGAGACAGGGGGCCAACGTCCTGACTTTC. Residues: CSARRQGANVLTF. The chain links TRBV20-1 to TRBJ2-6; D is possibly TRBD1 (5 bases). Germline V gene lookup returns CDR1 DFQATT and CDR2 SNEGSKA (reference sequence). The V end lost 3 bases, the J end lost 4 bases, and 7 bases lay between the germline ends. The length of the CDR3 is 13 residues.

Details on this clonotype: The CDR3 does not close with the conserved phenylalanine or tryptophan, likely indicating a read error. The DNA is left out, because the CDR3 cannot be placed on it with certainty; the CDR3 is given as TCRdb lists it. The V call is TRBV11-2, the J call TRBJ2-7. The CDR3 is 10 residues long, counting both termini. Germline-derived CDR1 and CDR2 are SGHAT and FQNNGV. CDR3 residues: CASSSELTYG.

This chain connects TRBV15 to TRBJ2-2; tentatively, D is TRBD1 (6 bases). V lost 0 bases and J lost 1, with 18 bases in between. There are 19 residues in the CDR3. The V gene's germline CDR1 is LNHNV and CDR2 YYDKDF (reference sequence). CDR3 loop: CATSRDLAPGVGNTGELFF. The DNA of the CDR3 is TGTGCCACCAGCAGAGATCTAGCCCCAGGGGTCGGGAACACCGGGGAGCTGTTTTTT.

This chain links TRBV11-2 with TRBJ1-2, with D possibly matching TRBD1 (6 bases). The V gene's germline CDR1 is SGHAT and CDR2 FQNNGV. The CDR3 length is 17 residues. V dropped 0 bases and J dropped 8 bases, with 22 bases sitting between them. The chain's CDR3 is CASSLDRLSRGGVGYTF. As DNA, the CDR3 is TGTGCCAGCAGCTTAGATAGGCTAAGTAGAGGGGGAGTCGGCTACACCTTC. Using reference TRBV11-2 and TRBJ1-2 for the parts outside the CDR3, the full variable domain is EAGVAQSPRYKIIEKRQSVAFWCNPISGHATLYWYQQILGQGPKLLIQFQNNGVVDDSQLPKDRFSAERLKGVDSTLKIQPAKLEDSAVYLCASSLDRLSRGGVGYTFGSGTRLTVV.